The next 26 T cell receptor beta chains were all read from a single sample in a study of T cell responses to AZD1222 COVID-19 vaccine. TCRdb keeps only in-frame clones here, not all; method: immunoSEQ multiplex PCR. Counted here are about 180,000 clones, 80% to 90% occurring once; the ten biggest clones make up about 8%. The sequencing here drew on peripheral blood, taken on day 0 of AZD1222 vaccination. These receptor sequences come from an adult in good health.

The J gene is TRBJ1-4, the V gene TRBV15; D call uncertain. The V end was cut by 0 bases, the J end by 12 bases, with 8 bases between. The CDR3 loop spans 12 amino acids. The germline V gene encodes CDR1 LNHNV and CDR2 YYDKDF (reference sequence). CDR3 sequence: CATSRDLSELFF. The CDR3 DNA follows: TGTGCCACCAGCAGAGATCTGTCAGAACTGTTTTTT.

V is TRBV10-3 and J is TRBJ2-5; TRBD2 agrees at 11 bases. With 3 bases clipped from V and 4 bases from J, the junction kept 4 bases outside the gene matches. Germline CDR1 reads ENHRY; CDR2 reads SYGVKD. The CDR3 length is 15 residues. CDR3 loop: CAISDSGGDPETQYF. The CDR3 nucleotides read TGTGCCATCAGTGATAGCGGGGGGGACCCAGAGACCCAGTACTTC.

The V gene is TRBV7-9, the J gene TRBJ2-2, with 8 bases identical to TRBD2. With 11 bases clipped from V and 4 bases from J, the junction kept 6 bases outside the gene matches. CDR1 and CDR2 (germline): SEHNR, FQNEAQ (reference sequence). The CDR3 extends over 13 amino acids. The CDR3 nucleotides read TGTGCCCCGGGGGGGGTCATCACCGGGGAGCTGTTTTTT. Encoded protein: CAPGGVITGELFF. Full variable domain (outside the CDR3, taken from reference TRBV7-9 and TRBJ2-2): DTGVSQNPRHKITKRGQNVTFRCDPISEHNRLYWYRQTLGQGPEFLTYFQNEAQLEKSRLLSDRFSAERPKGSFSTLEIQRTEQGDSAMYLCAPGGVITGELFFGEGSRLTVL.

J is TRBJ2-7 and V is TRBV2; 8 nucleotides agree with TRBD1. The V gene's germline CDR1 is SNHLY and CDR2 FYNNEI. The CDR3 has 14 residues. V shed 5 bases and J 3 bases; nucleotides not matched to a gene: 6. DNA for the CDR3: TGTGCCAGCAGTCATTGGGACAGGAGCTACGAGCAGTACTTC. It specifies CASSHWDRSYEQYF.

The chain couples TRBV27 to TRBJ2-2; D gene unclear. From germline, CDR1 is MNHEY and CDR2 SMNVEV (reference sequence). V dropped 3 bases and J dropped 5 bases, with 10 bases sitting between them. The CDR3 spans 14 residues. The CDR3 DNA reads TGTGCCAGCAGTTTGAGGTTAGCAACCGGGGAGCTGTTTTTT. The encoded protein is CASSLRLATGELFF.

J is TRBJ1-2 and V is TRBV5-4; 9 bases are shared with TRBD1. V dropped 2 bases and J dropped 3; count of bases not matched to a gene: 5. From germline, CDR1 is SGHNT and CDR2 YYREEE (reference sequence). The length of the CDR3 is 15 residues. CDR3 protein: CASSFRQGGDYGYTF. CDR3 sequence (DNA): TGTGCCAGCAGCTTTCGACAGGGGGGGGACTATGGCTACACCTTC.

The V call is TRBV5-6, the J call TRBJ1-2; TRBD1 might be the D (6 bases). This CDR3 is 13 amino acids long. V was trimmed by 6 bases and J by 3 bases, leaving 12 bases between them. CDR1 is SGHDT and CDR2 is YYEEEE in the germline V gene. CDR3 loop: CASIGGGHYGYTF. Here the CDR3 DNA reads TGTGCCAGCATCGGAGGGGGTCACTATGGCTACACCTTC.

This rearrangement joins TRBV2 to TRBJ2-1; D perhaps matches TRBD2 (6 bases). The V gene's germline CDR1 is SNHLY and CDR2 FYNNEI. The germline V and J ends were trimmed by 6 bases and 5 bases, with 11 bases remaining between them. This CDR3 region has 13 residues. The CDR3 loop is CASSPGLNNEQFF. Here the CDR3 DNA reads TGTGCCAGCAGCCCGGGACTTAACAATGAGCAGTTCTTC.

CDR3 nucleotide sequence: TGTGCCAGCAGCTTAGCGGGGGGGCCCTACAATGAGCAGTTCTTC. Amino acid sequence: CASSLAGGPYNEQFF. The chain has TRBV7-2 and TRBJ2-1, with D possibly being TRBD2 (7 bases). This CDR3 is built from 15 residues. Deletions cut 0 bases from V and 2 bases from J, with 8 bases between. Germline CDR1 reads SGHTA; CDR2 reads FQGNSA.

V and J are TRBV7-2 and TRBJ1-4; 7 bases are a match to TRBD1. The CDR3 is 13 residues long. Germline assignment: CDR1 SGHTA and CDR2 FQGNSA. V shed 6 bases and J 8 bases; nucleotides not matched to a gene: 6. This chain's CDR3 is CASSINRGEKLFF. CDR3 nucleotides: TGTGCCAGCAGTATTAACAGGGGAGAAAAACTGTTTTTT. The variable domain in full, completed from reference TRBV7-2 and TRBJ1-4, reads GAGVSQSPSNKVTEKGKDVELRCDPISGHTALYWYRQSLGQGLEFLIYFQGNSAPDKSGLPSDRFSAERTGGSVSTLTIQRTQQEDSAVYLCASSINRGEKLFFGSGTQLSVL.

The chain combines TRBV4-2 with TRBJ2-7, with D possibly called TRBD1 or TRBD2 (5 bases each). V was clipped by 0 bases and J by 1 base, with 10 bases between them. Germline CDR1 reads LGHNA; CDR2 reads YNFKEQ. The CDR3 spans 15 residues. The CDR3 sequence is CASSQEFGTSYEQYF. The CDR3 region has the DNA TGTGCCAGCAGCCAAGAGTTCGGGACGTCCTACGAGCAGTACTTC.

The V and J genes are TRBV7-2 and TRBJ2-1, with TRBD2 as a possible D gene (5 bases). Deletions cut 1 base from V and 5 bases from J, with 9 bases between. The CDR3 consists of 14 residues. CDR1 is SGHTA, CDR2 FQGNSA, per germline. CDR3 region: CASSLVARNNEQFF. The CDR3 nucleotides read TGTGCCAGCAGCTTAGTAGCGCGTAACAATGAGCAGTTCTTC.

This chain links TRBV3-1 (or the pseudogene TRBV3-2) with TRBJ1-2, with TRBD1 as a possible D gene (5 bases). With 0 bases removed from V and 5 bases from J, the gap between germline ends came to 7 bases. The CDR3 sequence is 13 residues long. CDR1 and CDR2 from the germline V gene are LGHDT and YNNKEL (reference sequence). In DNA, the CDR3 is TGTGCCAGCAGCCAAGATGACAGATATGGCTACACCTTC. Amino acid sequence: CASSQDDRYGYTF.

This chain connects TRBV5-1 to TRBJ1-4; no firm D call. Trimming removed 5 bases from V and 0 bases from J, with 8 bases in between. CDR3 length: 14 amino acids. The germline gives CDR1 SGHRS, CDR2 YFSETQ. As DNA, the CDR3 is TGCGCCAGCAGAGAGGTAGCAACTAATGAAAAACTGTTTTTT. Amino acids: CASREVATNEKLFF.

This chain links TRBV12-3 or TRBV12-4 with TRBJ2-3; TRBD1 is a possible D gene (6 bases). Trimming took 2 bases from V and 9 from J, leaving 9 bases between them. The CDR3 loop spans 12 amino acids. CDR3 amino acids: CASSLWQGTQYF. DNA of the CDR3: TGTGCCAGCAGTTTATGGCAGGGGACGCAGTATTTT.

The rearrangement links TRBV3-1 (or the pseudogene TRBV3-2) to TRBJ2-1; no reliable D call. Germline V gene lookup returns CDR1 LGHDT and CDR2 YNNKEL (reference sequence). Between the trimmed V and J ends, which lost 1 base and 9 bases, there was a span of 13 bases. CDR3 length equals 14 residues. The DNA for the CDR3 is TGTGCCAGCAGCCAAGTCCCTATCGTGCGTGAGCAGTTCTTC. Translating it yields CASSQVPIVREQFF.

The chain couples TRBV19 to TRBJ1-5; D remains unclear. V was pared by 4 bases and J by 0 bases, with 10 bases between. This CDR3 is built from 15 residues. Germline loops: CDR1 LNHDA, CDR2 SQIVND (reference sequence). The chain's CDR3 is CASSTGQDSNQPQHF. DNA of the CDR3: TGTGCCAGTAGTACGGGCCAAGATAGCAATCAGCCCCAGCATTTT.

V is TRBV7-5 and J is TRBJ1-2. TRBV7-5 is flagged as a pseudogene. The CDR3 runs to 20 residues. The CDR3 region is CVRSLVVTNGLSKPNYGYTF. DNA for the CDR3: TGTGTCAGAAGCTTAGTCGTGACCAATGGACTATCGAAACCTAACTATGGCTACACCTTC.

This chain joins TRBV24-1 and TRBJ2-3; the match to TRBD2 covers 8 bases. Looked up from germline, CDR1 is KGHDR and CDR2 is SFDVKD. Trimming at V came to 4 bases and at J to 2 bases, leaving 4 bases not matched to a gene. The CDR3 length is 15 residues. CDR3 in DNA: TGTGCCACCAGTGAGGCGGGGGGCTCCACAGATACGCAGTATTTT. Protein sequence: CATSEAGGSTDTQYF.

The V call is TRBV5-1, the J call TRBJ2-7; the D is unclear. Trimming removed 3 bases at V and 7 bases at J, with 8 bases between. Germline lookup yields CDR1 SGHRS and CDR2 YFSETQ. The CDR3 sequence is 11 residues long. The CDR3 here is CASSSKREQYF. CDR3 nucleotides: TGCGCCAGCAGCTCTAAGAGGGAGCAGTACTTC.

This clone appeared a single time. V usage is TRBV6-1 and J usage is TRBJ1-1, with TRBD1 matching over 8 bases. V shed 1 base and J 6 bases; nucleotides not matched to a gene: 10. The CDR3 is made up of 16 amino acids. Germline V gene data show CDR1 as MNHNS and CDR2 as SASEGT. CDR3 in amino acids: CASSEGSNRGYAEAFF. The CDR3 bases are TGTGCCAGCAGTGAAGGGTCGAACAGGGGGTATGCTGAAGCTTTCTTT.

V gene TRBV5-1 combines with J gene TRBJ1-4, with D perhaps TRBD1 (6 bases). There are 14 residues in the CDR3. V dropped 4 bases and J dropped 5 bases, with 12 bases sitting between them. CDR1 and CDR2 (germline): SGHRS, YFSETQ. The DNA for the CDR3 is TGCGCCAGCAGCCTGGACAGTTCCAATGAAAAACTGTTTTTT. Its translation: CASSLDSSNEKLFF.

Only one count was recorded for this clone. The genes are TRBV19 and TRBJ1-3; D gene uncertain. The V gene lost 6 bases and the J gene lost 4 bases, with 10 bases spanning the gap. The CDR3 runs 13 residues. Germline CDR1 is LNHDA and CDR2 is SQIVND (reference sequence). Here the CDR3 DNA reads TGTGCCAGTAGGACCATCTCGGGAAACACCATATATTTT. Encoded protein: CASRTISGNTIYF.

This clone was counted a few times. The gene calls are TRBV10-1 and TRBJ1-1; 7 positions agree with TRBD1. Germline CDR1 is WNHNN and CDR2 is SYGVQD (reference sequence). Trimming at V came to 4 bases and at J to 3 bases, leaving 5 bases not matched to a gene. The CDR3 is 14 residues long. CDR3 DNA: TGCGCCAGCAGTGCCAGGGGGTCGGACACTGAAGCTTTCTTT. Translated, it gives CASSARGSDTEAFF.

The chain recombines TRBV30 with TRBJ2-7; D gene ambiguous. Germline CDR1 and CDR2: GTSNPN and SVGIG (reference sequence). V dropped 6 bases and J dropped 1 base, with 10 bases sitting between them. The CDR3 length is 12 residues. For the CDR3, the DNA is TGTGCCTGCGTCGTAGGTTCCTACGAGCAGTACTTC. Translating gives CACVVGSYEQYF.

The J gene is TRBJ1-2, the V gene TRBV20-1, with D possibly matching TRBD1 (5 bases). V was pared by 3 bases and J by 5 bases, with 16 bases between. Germline CDR1 and CDR2: DFQATT and SNEGSKA (reference sequence). The CDR3 loop spans 14 amino acids. CDR3 sequence (DNA): TGCAGTGCTAGTGCGGGGGAATTGGGGTATGGCTACACCTTC. Residues: CSASAGELGYGYTF.